This TCR beta chain is drawn from a study of blood T cell repertoires in COVID-19. Study summary: From the United States, Italy and Spain came samples of acute and convalescent COVID-19. Nucleic acid was either cDNA or gDNA, and it came from T cells, B-cell-depleted T cells, or PBMCs.

In the authors' workflow: Estimates of nucleated cell counts were drawn from the amplification of reference gene primers. Produced via immunoSEQ multiplex PCR; TCRdb's table is partial and in-frame only. For V, J and clone size, that table is used; D and trimming come from the DNA. The table shows about 320,000 clones, with approximately 85% occurring only once. The CDR3 length is 18 residues. The receptor's source is a human donor in a cohort sampled during active COVID-19. Sequenced sample: peripheral blood. The chain links TRBV1 to TRBJ2-1; the table calls TRBD2, which could not be checked here. TRBV1 is a pseudogene locus. This CDR3 reads CTSSQDRRSSGESGEQFF. DNA of the CDR3: TGCACCAGCAGCCAAGATCGTCGGTCTAGCGGGGAGTCTGGGGAGCAGTTCTTC.